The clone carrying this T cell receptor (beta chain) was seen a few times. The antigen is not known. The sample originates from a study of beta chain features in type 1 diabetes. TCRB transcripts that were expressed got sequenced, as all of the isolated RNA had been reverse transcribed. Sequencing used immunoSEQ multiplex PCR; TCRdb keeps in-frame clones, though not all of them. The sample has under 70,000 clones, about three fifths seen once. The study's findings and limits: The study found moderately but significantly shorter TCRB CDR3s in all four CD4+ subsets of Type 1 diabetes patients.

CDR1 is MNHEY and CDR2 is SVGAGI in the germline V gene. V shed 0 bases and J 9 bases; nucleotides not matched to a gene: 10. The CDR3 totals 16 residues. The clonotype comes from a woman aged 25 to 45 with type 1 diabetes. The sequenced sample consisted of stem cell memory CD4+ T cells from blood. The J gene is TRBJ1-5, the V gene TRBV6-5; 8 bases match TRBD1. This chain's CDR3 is CASSYSRKSGGLPQHF. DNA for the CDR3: TGTGCCAGCAGTTACTCGAGGAAGTCAGGGGGCCTGCCCCAGCATTTT.